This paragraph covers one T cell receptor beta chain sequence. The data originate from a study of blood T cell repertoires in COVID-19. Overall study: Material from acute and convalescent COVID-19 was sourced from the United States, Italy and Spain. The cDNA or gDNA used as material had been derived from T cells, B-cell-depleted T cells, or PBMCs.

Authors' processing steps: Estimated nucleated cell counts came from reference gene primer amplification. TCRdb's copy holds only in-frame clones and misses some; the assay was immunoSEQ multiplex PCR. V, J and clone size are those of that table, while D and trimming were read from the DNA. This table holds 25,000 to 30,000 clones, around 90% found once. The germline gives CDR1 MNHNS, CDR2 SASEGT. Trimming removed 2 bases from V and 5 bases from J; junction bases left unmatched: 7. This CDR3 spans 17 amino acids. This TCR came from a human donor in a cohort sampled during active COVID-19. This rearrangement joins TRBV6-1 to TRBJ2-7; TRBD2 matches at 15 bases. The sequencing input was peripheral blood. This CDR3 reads CASSERTSGGAIHEQYF. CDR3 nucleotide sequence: TGTGCCAGCAGTGAACGGACTAGCGGGGGGGCCATTCACGAGCAGTACTTC.